This entry describes one T cell receptor (beta chain). This specimen comes from a study of blood T cell repertoires in COVID-19. TCRdb's table, derived via immunoSEQ multiplex PCR, lists solely in-frame clones and lacks some. The sample has more than 85,000 clones; just over 85% are singletons. The sequenced material came from PBMCs or T cells enriched from blood (not recorded which). The receptor's source is a woman in her fifties or sixties who had recovered from COVID-19.

CDR3 in DNA: TGTGCCAGCTCACTATCCAGGGATGGTGGCTACACCTTC. Encoded protein: CASSLSRDGGYTF. This chain joins TRBV18 and TRBJ1-2; D is possibly TRBD1 (5 bases). This CDR3 has 13 residues. Trimming cost V 4 bases and J 7 bases, with 13 bases left between them. CDR1 and CDR2 (germline): KGHSH, LQKENI.